A single sample is the source of the 14 T cell receptor beta chains below, sequenced in a study of T cell clonotyping in hematopoietic cell transplantation. Data came from immunoSEQ multiplex PCR; TCRdb stores just in-frame clones and leaves some out. Of fewer than 9,500 clones listed, roughly 93% were seen once; the top ten hold around 5.7%. This sample comprised PBMCs, obtained 100 days after allogeneic stem cell transplant. These receptors were taken from a male patient aged 45-60 years who had an allogeneic stem cell transplant from a related donor, so T cells may come from the graft donor. Some clones in this sample may be carry-over from other donors' samples.

The chain has TRBV4-2 and TRBJ1-3; D is unresolved. The CDR3 is 17 amino acids. The V gene's germline CDR1 is LGHNA and CDR2 YNFKEQ. Deletions cut 1 base from V and 9 bases from J, with 22 bases between. CDR3: CASSQGSPGSADGTIYF. The CDR3, as DNA: TGTGCCAGCAGCCAAGGCAGCCCCGGGAGCGCGGACGGCACCATATATTTT.

The rearrangement joins TRBV5-1 to TRBJ2-1; the match to TRBD2 covers 9 bases. The V and J ends lost 3 bases and 5 bases, in that order; junction bases with no gene match: 6. This CDR3 contains 15 residues. Germline V gene sequence: CDR1 SGHRS, CDR2 YFSETQ. DNA for the CDR3: TGCGCCAGCAGCTCCAGCGGGGGGTCTAACAATGAGCAGTTCTTC. Residues: CASSSSGGSNNEQFF.

The chain carries TRBV5-1 and TRBJ1-1; D is possibly TRBD1 (5 bases). Germline V gives CDR1 SGHRS, CDR2 YFSETQ. The CDR3 runs 14 residues. With 0 bases removed from V and 5 bases from J, the gap between germline ends came to 11 bases. CDR3 bases: TGCGCCAGCAGCTTGGGGCAGGGAGAAACTGAAGCTTTCTTT. This translates into CASSLGQGETEAFF.

The CDR3 coding sequence is TGTGCCAGCAGCCCCCCCGGGACAGGGGGAGAGACCCAGTACTTC. It specifies CASSPPGTGGETQYF. The chain combines TRBV25-1 with TRBJ2-5; TRBD1 matches at 11 bases. Germline values: CDR1 MGHDK, CDR2 SYGVNS. The CDR3 is made up of 15 amino acids. J lost 4 bases, V lost 6 bases, and 7 bases had no gene match.

J is TRBJ1-2 and V is TRBV7-8; no firm D call. CDR1 is SGHVS, CDR2 FQNEAQ, per germline. The CDR3 totals 14 residues. The V and J ends lost 1 base and 2 bases respectively, with 8 bases between them. CDR3 sequence reads: CASSLGTFNYGYTF. CDR3 coding DNA: TGTGCCAGCAGCTTAGGTACCTTCAACTATGGCTACACCTTC.

With respect to this clone: At one of its ends the junction is not consistent with the germline gene, which may arise from a read error. This chain uses TRBV7-7 with TRBJ2-7; 7 bases match TRBD1. CDR3 length: 13 amino acids. Germline CDR1 SSHAT, CDR2 FNYEAQ (reference sequence). CDR3 loop: CASSPGQVHEQYF. CDR3 bases: TGTGCTAGCAGCCCCGGACAGGTCCACGAGCAGTACTTC. Supplemented by reference TRBV7-7 and TRBJ2-7, the full variable domain reads GAGVSQSPRYKVTKRGQDVTLRCDPISSHATLYWYQQALGQGPEFLTYFNYEAQPDKSGLPSDRFSAERPEGSISTLTIQRTEQRDSAMYRCASSPGQVHEQYFGPGTRLTVT.

This rearrangement joins TRBV28 to TRBJ2-3; tentative D call: TRBD1 (6 bases). There are 15 residues in the CDR3. Germline lookup yields CDR1 MDHEN and CDR2 SYDVKM. The V end was cut by 8 bases, the J end by 3 bases, with 18 bases between. CDR3 region: CASHDRIRLTDTQYF. CDR3 coding DNA: TGTGCCAGCCACGACAGGATTCGACTAACAGATACGCAGTATTTT.

V gene TRBV6-6 combines with J gene TRBJ2-1; D is perhaps TRBD2 (6 bases). Trimming pared 6 bases from V and 9 bases from J, leaving 24 bases between. This CDR3 comprises 16 residues. Per the germline V gene, CDR1 is MNHNY and CDR2 is SVGAGI (reference sequence). The CDR3 sequence is CASSVLGGGIFGEQFF. CDR3 DNA sequence: TGTGCCAGCAGCGTGCTGGGAGGTGGGATCTTCGGTGAGCAGTTCTTC.

This chain links TRBV7-2 with TRBJ1-3; the D gene is possibly TRBD1 (5 bases). Between the trimmed V and J ends, which lost 4 bases and 8 bases, there was a span of 12 bases. Looked up from germline, CDR1 is SGHTA and CDR2 is FQGNSA. The CDR3 runs 13 residues. CDR3 protein: CASSSATGDTIYF. CDR3 nucleotides: TGTGCCAGCAGCTCCGCCACGGGGGACACCATATATTTT.

The chain joins TRBV28 to TRBJ1-2, with 11 bases that match TRBD1. CDR1 and CDR2 from the germline V gene are MDHEN and SYDVKM. The V gene end was trimmed by 4 bases and the J gene end by 6 bases; junction bases not matched to a gene: 4. The CDR3 has 14 amino acids. The CDR3 is CASSSWTGGNGYTF. For the CDR3, the DNA is TGTGCCAGCAGTTCTTGGACAGGGGGCAATGGCTACACCTTC.

The J gene is TRBJ2-1, the V gene TRBV5-6; D is perhaps TRBD1 (6 bases). Germline CDR1 reads SGHDT; CDR2 reads YYEEEE. V shed 0 bases and J shed 6 bases, with 13 bases lying between them. This CDR3 comprises 15 residues. The CDR3 bases are TGTGCCAGCAGCTTGGGACGTCGAGGGGGCAATGAGCAGTTCTTC. Translating gives CASSLGRRGGNEQFF. Based on the CDR3 plus reference TRBV5-6 and TRBJ2-1, the full variable domain is DAGVTQSPTHLIKTRGQQVTLRCSPKSGHDTVSWYQQALGQGPQFIFQYYEEEERQRGNFPDRFSGHQFPNYSSELNVNALLLGDSALYLCASSLGRRGGNEQFFGPGTRLTVL.

The chain uses TRBV19 and TRBJ2-1; D unresolved. Germline assignment: CDR1 LNHDA and CDR2 SQIVND (reference sequence). The ends were cut back, 3 bases at V and 0 bases at J, with 9 bases in the middle. The CDR3 loop spans 15 amino acids. CDR3 amino acids: CASSIGWSSYNEQFF. DNA of the CDR3: TGTGCCAGTAGTATTGGTTGGAGCTCCTACAATGAGCAGTTCTTC.

The genes are TRBV11-1 and TRBJ2-7; maybe TRBD1 (6 bases). This CDR3 has 18 amino acids. Trimming removed 2 bases from V and 4 bases from J, with 24 bases in between. Germline CDR1 is SGHAT and CDR2 is FQDESV (reference sequence). CDR3 in amino acids: CASSLRYGRGTTEYEQYF. In DNA, the CDR3 is TGTGCCAGCAGCTTAAGATACGGAAGGGGGACCACGGAATACGAGCAGTACTTC. Combining the CDR3 with reference TRBV11-1 and TRBJ2-7 gives the whole variable domain EAEVAQSPRYKITEKSQAVAFWCDPISGHATLYWYRQILGQGPELLVQFQDESVVDDSQLPKDRFSAERLKGVDSTLKIQPAELGDSAMYLCASSLRYGRGTTEYEQYFGPGTRLTVT.

This rearrangement joins TRBV9 to TRBJ2-7; maybe TRBD2 (5 bases). Germline CDR1 and CDR2: SGDLS and YYNGEE. The V end lost 3 bases, the J end lost 4 bases, and 20 bases lay between the germline ends. The CDR3 sequence is 16 residues long. Here the CDR3 DNA reads TGTGCCAGCAGCGGCGGGTCGGGTCCCCGGGGTTACGAGCAGTACTTC. This codes for CASSGGSGPRGYEQYF.